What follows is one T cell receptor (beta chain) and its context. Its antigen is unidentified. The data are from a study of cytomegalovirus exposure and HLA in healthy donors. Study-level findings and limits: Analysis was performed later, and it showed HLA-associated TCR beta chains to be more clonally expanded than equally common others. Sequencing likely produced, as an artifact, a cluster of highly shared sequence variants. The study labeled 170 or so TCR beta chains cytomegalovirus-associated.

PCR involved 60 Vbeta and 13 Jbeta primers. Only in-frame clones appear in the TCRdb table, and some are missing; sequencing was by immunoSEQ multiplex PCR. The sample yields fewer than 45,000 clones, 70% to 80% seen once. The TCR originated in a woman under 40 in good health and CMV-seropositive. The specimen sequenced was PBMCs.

The CDR3 nucleotides read TGTGCCAGCAGCTTAGTAGGGGCCGGAGATACGCAGTATTTT. Amino acid sequence: CASSLVGAGDTQYF. This chain connects TRBV7-8 to TRBJ2-3; the D gene is possibly TRBD1 (5 bases). This CDR3 region has 14 residues. The V end lost 1 base, the J end lost 5 bases, and 10 bases lay between the germline ends. Looked up from germline, CDR1 is SGHVS and CDR2 is FQNEAQ.